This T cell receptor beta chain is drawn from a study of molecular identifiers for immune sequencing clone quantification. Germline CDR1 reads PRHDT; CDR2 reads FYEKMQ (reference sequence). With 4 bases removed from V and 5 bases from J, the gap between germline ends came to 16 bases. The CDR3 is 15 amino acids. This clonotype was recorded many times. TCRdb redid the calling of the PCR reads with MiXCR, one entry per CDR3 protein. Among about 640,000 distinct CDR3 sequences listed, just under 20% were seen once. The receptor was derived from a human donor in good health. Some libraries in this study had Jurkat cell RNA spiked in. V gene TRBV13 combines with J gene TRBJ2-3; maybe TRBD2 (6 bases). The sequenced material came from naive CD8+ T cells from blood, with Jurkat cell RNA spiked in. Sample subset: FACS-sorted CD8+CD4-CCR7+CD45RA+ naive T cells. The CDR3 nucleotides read TGTGCCAGCAGCTGGAGAACGGGAGTGGAAGATACGCAGTATTTT. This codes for CASSWRTGVEDTQYF.